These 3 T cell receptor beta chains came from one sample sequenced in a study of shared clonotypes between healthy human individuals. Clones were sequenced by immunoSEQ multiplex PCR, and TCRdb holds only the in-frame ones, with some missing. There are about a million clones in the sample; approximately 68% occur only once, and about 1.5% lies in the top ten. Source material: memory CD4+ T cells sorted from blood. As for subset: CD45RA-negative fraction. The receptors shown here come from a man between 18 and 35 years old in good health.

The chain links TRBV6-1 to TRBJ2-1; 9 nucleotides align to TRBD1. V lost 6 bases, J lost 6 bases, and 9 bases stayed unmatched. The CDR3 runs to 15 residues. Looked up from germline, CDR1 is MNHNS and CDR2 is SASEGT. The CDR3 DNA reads TGTGCCAGCAGATTAAGGACAGGGGCCCTCAATGAGCAGTTCTTC. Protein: CASRLRTGALNEQFF.

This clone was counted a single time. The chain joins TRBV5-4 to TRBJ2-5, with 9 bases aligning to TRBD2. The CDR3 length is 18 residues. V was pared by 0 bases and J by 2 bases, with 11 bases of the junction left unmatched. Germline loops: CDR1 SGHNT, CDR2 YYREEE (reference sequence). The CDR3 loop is CASSLGARGAGGQETQYF. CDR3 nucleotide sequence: TGTGCCAGCAGCTTGGGGGCTAGAGGGGCGGGAGGGCAAGAGACCCAGTACTTC. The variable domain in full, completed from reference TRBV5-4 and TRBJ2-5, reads ETGVTQSPTHLIKTRGQQVTLRCSSQSGHNTVSWYQQALGQGPQFIFQYYREEENGRGNFPPRFSGLQFPNYSSELNVNALELDDSALYLCASSLGARGAGGQETQYFGPGTRLLVL.

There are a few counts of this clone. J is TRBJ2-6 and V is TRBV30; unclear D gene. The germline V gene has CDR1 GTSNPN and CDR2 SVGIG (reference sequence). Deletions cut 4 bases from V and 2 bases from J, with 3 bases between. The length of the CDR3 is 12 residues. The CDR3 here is CAWMPGANVLTF. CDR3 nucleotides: TGTGCCTGGATGCCTGGGGCCAACGTCCTGACTTTC.